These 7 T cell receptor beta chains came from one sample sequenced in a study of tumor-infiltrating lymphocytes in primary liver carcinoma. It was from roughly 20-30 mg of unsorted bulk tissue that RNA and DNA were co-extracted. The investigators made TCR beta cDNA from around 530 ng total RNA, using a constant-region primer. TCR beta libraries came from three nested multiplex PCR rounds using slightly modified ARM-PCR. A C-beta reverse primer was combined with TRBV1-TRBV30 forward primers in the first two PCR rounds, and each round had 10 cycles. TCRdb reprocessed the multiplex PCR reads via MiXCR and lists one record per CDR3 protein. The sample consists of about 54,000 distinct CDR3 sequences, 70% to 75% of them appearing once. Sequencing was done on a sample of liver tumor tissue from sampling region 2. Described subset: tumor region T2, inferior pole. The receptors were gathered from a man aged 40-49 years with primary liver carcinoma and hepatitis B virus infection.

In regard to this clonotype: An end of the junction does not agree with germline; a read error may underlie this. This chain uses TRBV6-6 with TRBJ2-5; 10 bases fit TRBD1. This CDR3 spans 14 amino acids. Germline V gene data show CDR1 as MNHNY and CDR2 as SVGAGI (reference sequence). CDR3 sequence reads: CVSSPGQGGETQYF. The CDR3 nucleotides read TGTGTCAGCAGTCCCGGACAGGGGGGTGAGACCCAGTATTTC.

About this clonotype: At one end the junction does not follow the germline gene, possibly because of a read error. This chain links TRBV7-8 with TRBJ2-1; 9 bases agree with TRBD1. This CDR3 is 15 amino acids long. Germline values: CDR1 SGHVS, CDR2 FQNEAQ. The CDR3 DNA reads TGTGTCAGTAGCCGAAGGACAGGGGATAATAATGAGCAGCTCTTC. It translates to CVSSRRTGDNNEQLF.

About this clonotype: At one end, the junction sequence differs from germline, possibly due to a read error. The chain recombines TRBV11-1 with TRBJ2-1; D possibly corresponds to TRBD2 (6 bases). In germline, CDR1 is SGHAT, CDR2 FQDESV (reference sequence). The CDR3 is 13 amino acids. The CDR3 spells CANSHLDYNDQFF. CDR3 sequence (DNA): TGTGCCAACAGCCATCTGGACTACAATGATCAGTTCTTC.

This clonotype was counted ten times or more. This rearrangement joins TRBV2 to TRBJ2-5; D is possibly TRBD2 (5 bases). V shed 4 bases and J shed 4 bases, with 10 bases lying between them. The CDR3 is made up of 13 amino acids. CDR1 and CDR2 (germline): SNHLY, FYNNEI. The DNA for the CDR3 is TGTGCCAGCAGTGTACTCGAGGGAGAGACCCAGTACTTC. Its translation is CASSVLEGETQYF.

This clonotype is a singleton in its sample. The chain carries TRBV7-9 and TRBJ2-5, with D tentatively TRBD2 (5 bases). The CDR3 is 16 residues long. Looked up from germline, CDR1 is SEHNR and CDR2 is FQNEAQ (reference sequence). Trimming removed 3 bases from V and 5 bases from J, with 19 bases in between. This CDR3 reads CASSFRDSGMVETQYF. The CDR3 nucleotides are TGTGCCAGCAGCTTCCGGGATAGTGGGATGGTGGAGACCCAGTACTTC. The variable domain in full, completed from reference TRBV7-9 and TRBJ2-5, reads DTGVSQNPRHKITKRGQNVTFRCDPISEHNRLYWYRQTLGQGPEFLTYFQNEAQLEKSRLLSDRFSAERPKGSFSTLEIQRTEQGDSAMYLCASSFRDSGMVETQYFGPGTRLLVL.

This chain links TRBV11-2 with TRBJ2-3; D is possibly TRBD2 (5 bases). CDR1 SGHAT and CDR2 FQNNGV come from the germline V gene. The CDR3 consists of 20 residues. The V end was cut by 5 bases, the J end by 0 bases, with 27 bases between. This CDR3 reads CASSPGGPLQIARSTDTQYF. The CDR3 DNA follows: TGTGCCAGCAGCCCCGGTGGCCCACTGCAGATAGCGAGAAGCACAGATACGCAGTATTTT.

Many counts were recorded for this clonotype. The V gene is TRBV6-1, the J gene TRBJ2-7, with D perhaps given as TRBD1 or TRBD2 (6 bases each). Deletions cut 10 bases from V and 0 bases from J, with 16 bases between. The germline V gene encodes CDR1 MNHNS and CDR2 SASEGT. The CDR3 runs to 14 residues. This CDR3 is CATTGWGGSYEQYF. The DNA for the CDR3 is TGTGCCACCACAGGGTGGGGAGGCTCCTACGAGCAGTACTTC.